This TCR beta chain was captured in a study of cytomegalovirus exposure and HLA in healthy donors. With 60 Vbeta and 13 Jbeta primers, the PCR was carried out. The data were produced by immunoSEQ multiplex PCR, yet TCRdb's version contains in-frame clones alone and is incomplete. The sample holds about 170,000 clones, around three quarters seen once. This receptor was identified in a man aged 35-49 years in good health and CMV-seropositive. Specimen: PBMCs.

The chain's CDR3 is CASSPRTGGSYEQYF. The CDR3 DNA reads as TGTGCCAGCAGCCCCCGGACAGGGGGCTCCTACGAGCAGTACTTC. The gene calls are TRBV5-5 and TRBJ2-7; 10 nucleotides align to TRBD1. Germline assignment: CDR1 SGHKS and CDR2 YYEKEE (reference sequence). J gave up 0 bases and V 4 bases, and 4 bases lay outside the gene matches. The CDR3 is 15 residues long.